The clone carrying this TCR beta chain has more than one count but fewer than ten. No antigen is known for it. Study findings and constraints: Tumor-infiltrating Treg TCR alpha and beta sequences overlapped most with tumor naive CD4+ T cells, then blood naive.

Memory CD4+ cells were defined as CD4+CD45RO+CD25-. Constant-region reverse primers amplified full-length variable regions, followed by semi-nested Nested Universal Primer A PCR. TCRdb reanalysed the 5' RACE reads using MiXCR and keeps one entry per CDR3 protein. The sample records 35,000 to 50,000 distinct CDR3 sequences, less than 35% being singletons. This CDR3 comprises 14 residues. V was pared by 4 bases and J by 3 bases, with 2 bases of the junction left unmatched. CDR1 and CDR2 (germline): SGDLS, YYNGEE. The receptor was derived from a female donor with breast cancer. This chain links TRBV9 with TRBJ1-3; 9 bases are shared with TRBD1. What was sequenced was memory CD4+ T cells sorted from a lymph node. Subset given: memory CD4+ T cells, CD4+CD45RO+CD25-. CDR3 sequence reads: CASSKDRGGNTIYF. In DNA form, the CDR3 reads TGTGCCAGCAGCAAGGACAGGGGTGGAAACACCATATATTTT. The full variable domain, in which reference TRBV9 and TRBJ1-3 provide the parts outside the CDR3, is DSGVTQTPKHLITATGQRVTLRCSPRSGDLSVYWYQQSLDQGLQFLIQYYNGEERAKGNILERFSAQQFPDLHSELNLSSLELGDSALYFCASSKDRGGNTIYFGEGSWLTVV.